The 12 T cell receptor beta chains below were found in one sample sequenced in a study of T and B cells in COVID-19 patients. BIOMED2 TRB-A/B primer pools were used in multiplex TRB PCR. TCRdb re-analysed the multiplex PCR reads in MiXCR, keeping a single row per CDR3 protein. The data hold some 2,000 distinct CDR3 sequences, with almost 25% observed a single time. Each TRB amplification used roughly 220-550 ng of genomic DNA from blood. Sequences were obtained from blood. Receptors were obtained from a human donor with active COVID-19.

This clonotype is medium-sized. This chain links TRBV19 with TRBJ1-1; D might be TRBD1 (5 bases). Germline V gene sequence: CDR1 LNHDA, CDR2 SQIVND (reference sequence). This CDR3 is 13 amino acids long. V was clipped by 7 bases and J by 9 bases, with 18 bases between them. CDR3 DNA: TGTGCCAGTAAGAGTCAGGACACACATAAAGCTTTCTTT. Protein: CASKSQDTHKAFF.

The chain uses TRBV12-3 or TRBV12-4 and TRBJ2-5; 10 bases match TRBD2. The J segment lost 5 bases and the V segment lost 2 bases, leaving 5 bases of the junction unmatched. The CDR3 consists of 15 residues. CDR3 residues: CASSLLAGAGETQYF. CDR3 bases: TGTGCCAGCAGTTTACTAGCGGGAGCGGGTGAGACCCAGTACTTC.

The V call is TRBV10-3, the J call TRBJ2-7; 10 bases align to TRBD1. V lost 2 bases to trimming and J lost 5 bases; unmatched junction nucleotides: 9. Germline CDR1 reads ENHRY; CDR2 reads SYGVKD. The CDR3 runs to 16 residues. For the CDR3, the DNA is TGTGCCATCAGTGAGCCGCGGACAGGGGGATCGAACGAGCAGTACTTC. Protein product: CAISEPRTGGSNEQYF.

This rearrangement joins TRBV19 to TRBJ1-1, with D possibly TRBD1 on 6 matching bases. Trimming stripped 3 bases from V and 5 bases from J, with 13 bases between. The CDR3 is made up of 14 amino acids. Germline CDR1 is LNHDA and CDR2 is SQIVND (reference sequence). CDR3 DNA sequence: TGTGCCAGTAGTATCTCCGGGGGCCGGACTGAAGCTTTCTTT. Residues: CASSISGGRTEAFF.

This clonotype was observed once. The rearrangement joins TRBV19 to TRBJ2-1; the match to TRBD1 covers 12 bases. The CDR3 has 14 residues. J gave up 9 bases and V 5 bases, and 5 bases lay outside the gene matches. The germline V gene has CDR1 LNHDA and CDR2 SQIVND (reference sequence). Here the CDR3 DNA reads TGTGCCAGTAGTGCGGGACAGGGGGCGGGTGAGCAGTTCTTC. Translated: CASSAGQGAGEQFF.

The chain is built from TRBV6-4 and TRBJ1-4; 7 nucleotides match TRBD1. CDR3 size: 16 residues. The trim removed 0 bases at V and 7 bases at J, leaving 8 bases unmatched. CDR1 and CDR2 (germline): MRHNA, SNTAGT. The CDR3 loop reads CASSDSTRQGIEKLFF. CDR3 DNA sequence: TGTGCCAGCAGTGACTCGACCCGACAGGGCATTGAAAAACTGTTTTTT.

This clonotype is medium-sized within its sample. This chain links TRBV19 with TRBJ2-1; TRBD1 might be the D (5 bases). The germline CDR1 and CDR2 sequences are LNHDA and SQIVND (reference sequence). Trimming shortened V by 7 bases and J by 8 bases, and 18 bases separated the two germline ends. This CDR3 contains 14 residues. The DNA of the CDR3 is TGTGCCAGTAACCTTGGGATAGGGGCCGATGAGCAGTTCTTC. Translating it yields CASNLGIGADEQFF.

This chain connects TRBV11-1 to TRBJ2-5; possible D gene TRBD1, 5 bases. The CDR3 has 15 amino acids. CDR1 SGHAT and CDR2 FQDESV come from the germline V gene (reference sequence). The V end lost 1 base, the J end lost 4 bases, and 13 bases lay between the germline ends. DNA of the CDR3: TGTGCCAGCAGCTTAGAGTACGGGCAGGGAGAGACCCAGTACTTC. Its protein is CASSLEYGQGETQYF.

By share, this clonotype ranks as medium-sized. J is TRBJ2-5 and V is TRBV12-3 or TRBV12-4, with D maybe TRBD2 (7 bases). Trimming removed 4 bases at V and 2 bases at J, with 17 bases between. CDR3 size: 16 residues. CDR3 sequence: CASSSGRGVSQETQYF. CDR3 bases: TGTGCCAGCAGTTCAGGGAGGGGGGTCTCACAAGAGACCCAGTACTTC.

This sequence joins TRBV6-5 and TRBJ2-1; D uncertain. CDR1 is MNHEY, CDR2 SVGAGI, per germline. V was trimmed by 0 bases and J by 8 bases, leaving 5 bases between them. The CDR3 runs to 12 residues. The CDR3 nucleotides read TGTGCCAGCAGTTACTCTGGGGATGAGCAGTTCTTC. This encodes CASSYSGDEQFF.

By sample fraction, this clonotype is medium-sized. The rearrangement uses TRBV6-5 and TRBJ2-7; unclear D gene. V lost 2 bases and J lost 2, with 4 bases in between. Germline-derived CDR1 and CDR2 are MNHEY and SVGAGI. This CDR3 comprises 12 residues. This CDR3 is CASSYVTYEQYF. Written as DNA, the CDR3 is TGTGCCAGCAGTTACGTGACCTACGAGCAGTACTTC.

This clonotype is judged medium-sized. CDR3 in DNA: TGTGCCAGCAGTTTGAGGGCTAGCGGAACCTACGAGCAGTACTTC. Residues: CASSLRASGTYEQYF. The rearrangement uses TRBV12-3 or TRBV12-4 and TRBJ2-7, with 7 bases aligning to TRBD2. The CDR3 runs to 15 residues. V shed 3 bases, J shed 2 bases, and the junction held 7 bases outside the gene matches.